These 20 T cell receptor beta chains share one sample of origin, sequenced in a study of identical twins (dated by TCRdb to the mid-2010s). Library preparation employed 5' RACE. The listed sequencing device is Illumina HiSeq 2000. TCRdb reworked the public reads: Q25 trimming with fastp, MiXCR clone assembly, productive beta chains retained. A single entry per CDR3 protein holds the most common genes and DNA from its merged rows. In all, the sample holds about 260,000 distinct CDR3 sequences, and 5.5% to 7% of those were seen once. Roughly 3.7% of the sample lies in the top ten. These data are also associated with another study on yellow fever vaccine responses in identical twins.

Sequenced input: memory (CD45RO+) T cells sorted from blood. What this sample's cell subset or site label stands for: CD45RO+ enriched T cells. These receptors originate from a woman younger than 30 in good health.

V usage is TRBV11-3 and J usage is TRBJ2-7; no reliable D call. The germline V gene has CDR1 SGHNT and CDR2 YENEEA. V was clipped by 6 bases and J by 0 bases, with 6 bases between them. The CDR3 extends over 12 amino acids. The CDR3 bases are TGTGCCAGCAGGATGGGCTCCTACGAGCAGTACTTC. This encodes CASRMGSYEQYF. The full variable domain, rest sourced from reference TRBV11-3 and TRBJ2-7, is EAGVVQSPRYKIIEKKQPVAFWCNPISGHNTLYWYLQNLGQGPELLIRYENEEAVDDSQLPKDRFSAERLKGVDSTLKIQPAELGDSAVYLCASRMGSYEQYFGPGTRLTVT.

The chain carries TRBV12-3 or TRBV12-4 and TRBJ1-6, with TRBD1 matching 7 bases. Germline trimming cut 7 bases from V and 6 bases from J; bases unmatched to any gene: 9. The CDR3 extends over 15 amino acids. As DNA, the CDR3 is TGTGCCAGCACCCTGGAGAGGGGGCTTAATTCACCCCTCCACTTT. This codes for CASTLERGLNSPLHF.

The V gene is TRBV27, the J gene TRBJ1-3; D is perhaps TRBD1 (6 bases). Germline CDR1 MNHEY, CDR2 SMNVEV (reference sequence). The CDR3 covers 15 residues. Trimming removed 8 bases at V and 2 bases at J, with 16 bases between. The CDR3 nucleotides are TGTGCCAGCGCAAAGGGGGGGCTGGCTGGAAACACCATATATTTT. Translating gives CASAKGGLAGNTIYF.

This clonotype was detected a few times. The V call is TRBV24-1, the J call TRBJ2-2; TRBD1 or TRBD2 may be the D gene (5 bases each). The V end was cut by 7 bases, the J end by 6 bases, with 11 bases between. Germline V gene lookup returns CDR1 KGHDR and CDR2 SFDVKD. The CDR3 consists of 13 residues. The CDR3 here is CATRGEGAGELFF. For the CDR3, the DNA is TGTGCCACCAGGGGGGAAGGGGCCGGGGAGCTGTTTTTT.

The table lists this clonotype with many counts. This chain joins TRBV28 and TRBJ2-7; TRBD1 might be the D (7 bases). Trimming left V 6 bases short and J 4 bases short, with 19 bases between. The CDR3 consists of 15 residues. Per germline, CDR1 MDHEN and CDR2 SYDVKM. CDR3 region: CASSLTASGGYEQYF. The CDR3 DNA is TGTGCCAGCAGCCTAACGGCGTCAGGGGGGTACGAGCAGTACTTC.

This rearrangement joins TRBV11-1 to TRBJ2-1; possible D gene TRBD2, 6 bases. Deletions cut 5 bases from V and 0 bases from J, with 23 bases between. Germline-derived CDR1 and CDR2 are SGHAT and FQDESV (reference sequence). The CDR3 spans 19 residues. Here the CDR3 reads CASSPPARGAASSYNEQFF. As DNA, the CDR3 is TGTGCCAGCAGCCCCCCCGCGCGGGGAGCAGCTAGCTCCTACAATGAGCAGTTCTTC. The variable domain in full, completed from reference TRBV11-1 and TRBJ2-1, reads EAEVAQSPRYKITEKSQAVAFWCDPISGHATLYWYRQILGQGPELLVQFQDESVVDDSQLPKDRFSAERLKGVDSTLKIQPAELGDSAMYLCASSPPARGAASSYNEQFFGPGTRLTVL.

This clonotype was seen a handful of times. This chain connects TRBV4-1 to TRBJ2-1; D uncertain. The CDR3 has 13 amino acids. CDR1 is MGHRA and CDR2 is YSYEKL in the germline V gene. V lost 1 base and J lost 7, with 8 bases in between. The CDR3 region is CASSQGVWNEQFF. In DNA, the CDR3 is TGCGCCAGCAGCCAAGGGGTCTGGAATGAGCAGTTCTTC.

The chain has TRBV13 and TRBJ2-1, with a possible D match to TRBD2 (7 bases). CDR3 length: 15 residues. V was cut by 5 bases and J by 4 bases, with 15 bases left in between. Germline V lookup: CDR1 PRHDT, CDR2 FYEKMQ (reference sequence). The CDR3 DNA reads TGTGCCAGCAGCGGGGGGGCTAGCGGTTACAATGAGCAGTTCTTC. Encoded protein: CASSGGASGYNEQFF.

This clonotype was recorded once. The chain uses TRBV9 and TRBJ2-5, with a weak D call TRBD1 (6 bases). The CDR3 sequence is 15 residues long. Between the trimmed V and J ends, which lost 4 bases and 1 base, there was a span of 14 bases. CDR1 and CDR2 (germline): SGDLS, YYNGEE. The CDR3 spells CASSPRTASQETQYF. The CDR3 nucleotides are TGTGCCAGCAGCCCCCGGACAGCCAGCCAAGAGACCCAGTACTTC.

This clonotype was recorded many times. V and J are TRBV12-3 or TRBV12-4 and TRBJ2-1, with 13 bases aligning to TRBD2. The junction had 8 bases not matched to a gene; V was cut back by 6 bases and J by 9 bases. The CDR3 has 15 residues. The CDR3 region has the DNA TGTGCCAGCAGCGCTACTAGCGGGAGGGCGGCTGAGCAGTTCTTC. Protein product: CASSATSGRAAEQFF.

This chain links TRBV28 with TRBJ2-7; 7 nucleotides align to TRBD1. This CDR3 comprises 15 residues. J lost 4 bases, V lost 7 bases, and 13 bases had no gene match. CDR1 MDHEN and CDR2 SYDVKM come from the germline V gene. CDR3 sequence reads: CASTNPDRVQYEQYF. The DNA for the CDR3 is TGTGCCAGCACCAACCCCGACAGGGTCCAATACGAGCAGTACTTC. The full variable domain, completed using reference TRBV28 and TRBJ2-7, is DVKVTQSSRYLVKRTGEKVFLECVQDMDHENMFWYRQDPGLGLRLIYFSYDVKMKEKGDIPEGYSVSREKKERFSLILESASTNQTSMYLCASTNPDRVQYEQYFGPGTRLTVT.

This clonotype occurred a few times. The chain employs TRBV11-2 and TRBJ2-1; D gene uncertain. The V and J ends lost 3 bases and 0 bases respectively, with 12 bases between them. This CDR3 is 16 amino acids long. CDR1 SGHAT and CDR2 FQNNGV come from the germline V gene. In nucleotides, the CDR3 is TGTGCCAGCAGCTTTCCTTTGACTCACTCCTACAATGAGCAGTTCTTC. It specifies CASSFPLTHSYNEQFF.

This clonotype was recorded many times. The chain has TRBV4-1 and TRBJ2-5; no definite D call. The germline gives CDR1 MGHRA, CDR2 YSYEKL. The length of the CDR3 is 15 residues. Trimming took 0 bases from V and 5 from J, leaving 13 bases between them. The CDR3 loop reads CASSQDLGEWETQYF. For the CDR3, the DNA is TGCGCCAGCAGCCAAGATCTTGGGGAATGGGAGACCCAGTACTTC.

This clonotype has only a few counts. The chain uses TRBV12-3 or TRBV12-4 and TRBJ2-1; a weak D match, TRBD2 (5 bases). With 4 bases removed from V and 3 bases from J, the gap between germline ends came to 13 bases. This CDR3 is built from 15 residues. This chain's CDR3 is CASSSWELVYNEQFF. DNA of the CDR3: TGTGCCAGCAGTTCTTGGGAGTTGGTCTACAATGAGCAGTTCTTC.

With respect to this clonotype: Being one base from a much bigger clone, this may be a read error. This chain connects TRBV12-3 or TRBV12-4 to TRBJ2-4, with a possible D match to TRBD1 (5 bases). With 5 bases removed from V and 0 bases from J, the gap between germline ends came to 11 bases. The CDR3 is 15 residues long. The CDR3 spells CASSLQGIAKNIQYF. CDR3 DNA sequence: TGTGCCAGCAGTCTTCAGGGAATAGCCAAAAACATTCAGTACTTC.

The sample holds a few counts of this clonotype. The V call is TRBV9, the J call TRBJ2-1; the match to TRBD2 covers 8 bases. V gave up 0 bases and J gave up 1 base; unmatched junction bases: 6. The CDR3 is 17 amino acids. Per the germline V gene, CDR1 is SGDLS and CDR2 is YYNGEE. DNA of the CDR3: TGTGCCAGCAGCGTAGCTGCGCGGGAGGTATCCTACAATGAGCAGTTCTTC. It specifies CASSVAAREVSYNEQFF.

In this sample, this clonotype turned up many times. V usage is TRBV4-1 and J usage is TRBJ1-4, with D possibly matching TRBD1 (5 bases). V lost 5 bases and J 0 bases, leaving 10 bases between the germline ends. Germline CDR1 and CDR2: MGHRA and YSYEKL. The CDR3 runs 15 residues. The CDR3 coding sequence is TGCGCCAGCAGCGGGACGGCCGCAACTAATGAAAAACTGTTTTTT. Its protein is CASSGTAATNEKLFF.

CDR3: CASRGNGQGTTGELFF. DNA of the CDR3: TGTGCCAGCAGGGGAAACGGACAGGGAACCACCGGGGAGCTGTTTTTT. The chain recombines TRBV28 with TRBJ2-2, with 8 bases that match TRBD1. The CDR3 length is 16 residues. Germline CDR1 reads MDHEN; CDR2 reads SYDVKM. The ends lost 6 bases at V and 4 bases at J; junction bases unmatched: 10.

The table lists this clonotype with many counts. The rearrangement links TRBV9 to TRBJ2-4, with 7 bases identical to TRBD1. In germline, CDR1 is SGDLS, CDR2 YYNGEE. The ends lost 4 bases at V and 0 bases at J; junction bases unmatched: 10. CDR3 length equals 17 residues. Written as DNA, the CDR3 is TGTGCCAGCAGCCCCTCGACAGGGTCGGGAGCCAAAAACATTCAGTACTTC. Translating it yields CASSPSTGSGAKNIQYF.

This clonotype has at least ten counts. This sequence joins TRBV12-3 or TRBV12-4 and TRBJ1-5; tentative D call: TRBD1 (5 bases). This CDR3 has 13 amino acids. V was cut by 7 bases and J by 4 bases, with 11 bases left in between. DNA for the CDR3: TGTGCCAGCACACAGGACCTTAATCAGCCCCAGCATTTT. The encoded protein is CASTQDLNQPQHF.